Listed here are 22 T cell receptor beta chains from one sample, sequenced in a study of blood T cell repertoires in COVID-19 (dated by TCRdb to about 2020). The receptor library was made with the immunoSEQ multiplex PCR assay. TCRdb provides this immuneACCESS table in a form limited to in-frame rearrangements. Some clones are lacking; in checked studies, under half of them reflect an unresolved V gene, and why the rest are absent is not known. Across this sample there are about 160,000 clones, with about 87% seen only once. 9% to 12% of the sample lies in the top ten. What was sequenced was peripheral blood. Source of these receptors: a woman in her 70s with COVID-19, enrolled during active disease.

This chain links TRBV5-4 with TRBJ2-7, with D possibly being TRBD1 (6 bases). Looked up from germline, CDR1 is SGHNT and CDR2 is YYREEE (reference sequence). V lost 4 bases to trimming and J lost 4 bases, with 18 bases between them. This CDR3 is built from 15 residues. The CDR3 loop reads CASSHGSTGQYEQYF. CDR3 nucleotides: TGTGCCAGCAGCCATGGTTCGACAGGACAATACGAGCAGTACTTC.

The rearrangement uses TRBV18 and TRBJ2-1, with 8 bases that match TRBD1. The trim removed 1 base at V and 4 bases at J, leaving 3 bases unmatched. Germline-derived CDR1 and CDR2 are KGHSH and LQKENI. The CDR3 is 15 residues long. The CDR3: CASSPLTGVYNEQFF. CDR3 in DNA: TGTGCCAGCTCACCACTGACAGGGGTTTACAATGAGCAGTTCTTC.

V usage is TRBV28 and J usage is TRBJ1-6, with 7 bases that match TRBD1. The germline CDR1 and CDR2 sequences are MDHEN and SYDVKM. CDR3 length: 14 amino acids. V was pared by 6 bases and J by 3 bases, with 2 bases of the junction left unmatched. CDR3 sequence: CASRAGGYNSPLHF. CDR3 DNA: TGTGCCAGCAGGGCAGGGGGCTATAATTCACCCCTCCACTTT.

This clone was recorded only once. V is TRBV19 and J is TRBJ2-5; 10 positions agree with TRBD2. V shed 5 bases and J 3 bases; nucleotides not matched to a gene: 3. The CDR3 is made up of 14 amino acids. Germline values: CDR1 LNHDA, CDR2 SQIVND (reference sequence). The CDR3 loop is CASSSGTSEETQYF. CDR3 DNA: TGTGCCAGTAGTTCCGGGACTAGCGAAGAGACCCAGTACTTC.

CDR3 DNA: TGTGCCAGCAGCCCGCCTATAGGGCGGCGGGACCAAGAGACCCAGTACTTC. Translated: CASSPPIGRRDQETQYF. This chain joins TRBV11-2 and TRBJ2-5; tentatively, D is TRBD2 (5 bases). Germline V gene sequence: CDR1 SGHAT, CDR2 FQNNGV. Trimming stripped 5 bases from V and 0 bases from J, with 19 bases between. The CDR3 has 17 residues.

V gene TRBV10-3 combines with J gene TRBJ1-1, with a tentative D call TRBD1 (6 bases). With 5 bases removed from V and 1 base from J, the gap between germline ends came to 11 bases. Germline CDR1 and CDR2: ENHRY and SYGVKD. The CDR3 loop spans 14 amino acids. CDR3 DNA: TGTGCCATCAGTACCGGGACATCGAACACTGAAGCTTTCTTT. It is translated as CAISTGTSNTEAFF.

This clone was seen ten or more times. The rearrangement uses TRBV15 and TRBJ1-6; D remains ambiguous. CDR3 size: 16 residues. The V and J ends lost 0 bases and 0 bases respectively, with 6 bases between them. Per the germline V gene, CDR1 is LNHNV and CDR2 is YYDKDF (reference sequence). CDR3 sequence (DNA): TGTGCCACCAGCAGAGAAGAGGGCTCCTATAATTCACCCCTCCACTTT. Translation: CATSREEGSYNSPLHF.

This clone turned up a few times. The gene calls are TRBV5-1 and TRBJ1-1; no reliable D call. The V gene's germline CDR1 is SGHRS and CDR2 YFSETQ. With 1 base removed from V and 1 base from J, the gap between germline ends came to 5 bases. This CDR3 comprises 13 residues. CDR3 in DNA: TGCGCCAGCAGCTTGACGAGGAACACTGAAGCTTTCTTT. This codes for CASSLTRNTEAFF.

The chain uses TRBV7-9 and TRBJ2-2; TRBD1 might be the D (6 bases). With 5 bases removed from V and 9 bases from J, the gap between germline ends came to 19 bases. CDR3 length: 15 amino acids. Germline CDR1 reads SEHNR; CDR2 reads FQNEAQ (reference sequence). CDR3 DNA: TGTGCCAGCAGCGGAACAGAGGGGGACGGCCGGGAGCTGTTTTTT. This translates into CASSGTEGDGRELFF.

The chain combines TRBV4-1 with TRBJ1-2; 8 positions agree with TRBD1. CDR1 is MGHRA and CDR2 is YSYEKL in the germline V gene. V dropped 3 bases and J dropped 4; count of bases not matched to a gene: 7. The CDR3 is made up of 15 amino acids. The CDR3 reads CASSQNQQGAYGYTF. The CDR3, as DNA: TGCGCCAGCAGCCAGAATCAGCAGGGGGCCTATGGCTACACCTTC.

The chain uses TRBV3-1 (or the pseudogene TRBV3-2) and TRBJ1-2; D call uncertain. V was trimmed by 1 base and J by 2 bases, leaving 5 bases between them. Germline V gene lookup returns CDR1 LGHDT and CDR2 YNNKEL (reference sequence). There are 13 residues in the CDR3. The CDR3 here is CASSQGENYGYTF. As DNA, the CDR3 is TGTGCCAGCAGCCAAGGGGAGAACTATGGCTACACCTTC.

The V gene is TRBV7-9, the J gene TRBJ1-1, with D perhaps matching TRBD1 (5 bases). This CDR3 is 15 amino acids long. Germline lookup yields CDR1 SEHNR and CDR2 FQNEAQ (reference sequence). V lost 0 bases and J 6 bases, leaving 14 bases between the germline ends. The CDR3 loop reads CASSLAQGNAPEAFF. CDR3 nucleotides: TGTGCCAGCAGCTTAGCGCAGGGCAATGCACCTGAAGCTTTCTTT.

This clone was seen a handful of times. The rearrangement uses TRBV2 and TRBJ1-4; possibly TRBD1 for D (6 bases). CDR1 SNHLY and CDR2 FYNNEI come from the germline V gene. The CDR3 totals 14 residues. V shed 2 bases and J shed 5 bases, with 9 bases lying between them. The CDR3 protein is CASSETGMNEKLFF. The DNA for the CDR3 is TGTGCCAGCAGTGAAACAGGGATGAATGAAAAACTGTTTTTT.

V usage is TRBV4-1 and J usage is TRBJ1-3, with D possibly TRBD1 on 6 matching bases. Germline V gives CDR1 MGHRA, CDR2 YSYEKL. There are 15 residues in the CDR3. V dropped 4 bases and J dropped 0 bases, with 10 bases sitting between them. CDR3 coding DNA: TGCGCCAGCAGCCCGTTGGGACACTCTGGAAACACCATATATTTT. The encoded protein is CASSPLGHSGNTIYF.

The V and J genes are TRBV7-9 and TRBJ1-2, with D tentatively TRBD1 (6 bases). Between the trimmed V and J ends, which lost 1 base and 8 bases, there was a span of 20 bases. This CDR3 spans 16 amino acids. Germline lookup yields CDR1 SEHNR and CDR2 FQNEAQ (reference sequence). The CDR3 protein is CASSLEIGGMNSGYTF. The CDR3 DNA reads TGTGCCAGCAGCTTAGAAATTGGGGGCATGAATAGCGGCTACACCTTC.

This chain links TRBV3-1 (or the pseudogene TRBV3-2) with TRBJ2-5; no clear D. Per the germline V gene, CDR1 is LGHDT and CDR2 is YNNKEL (reference sequence). The CDR3 is made up of 15 amino acids. Trimming pared 0 bases from V and 2 bases from J, leaving 10 bases between. In nucleotides, the CDR3 is TGTGCCAGCAGCCAAGATATGGGCAGGCAAGAGACCCAGTACTTC. It encodes CASSQDMGRQETQYF.

The CDR3 sequence is CASSPRSSNYGYTF. The CDR3 bases are TGTGCCAGCAGCCCTAGGTCGTCAAACTATGGCTACACCTTC. The gene calls are TRBV11-1 and TRBJ1-2; no reliable D call. Germline-derived CDR1 and CDR2 are SGHAT and FQDESV (reference sequence). Trimming removed 5 bases from V and 2 bases from J, with 12 bases in between. CDR3 length: 14 amino acids.

The chain combines TRBV19 with TRBJ2-6; TRBD1 aligns across 8 bases. This CDR3 comprises 17 residues. Germline loops: CDR1 LNHDA, CDR2 SQIVND (reference sequence). The J segment lost 0 bases and the V segment lost 10 bases, leaving 11 bases of the junction unmatched. The CDR3 nucleotides are TGTGCCACTACCAGGACAGGGAGGTCCTCTGGGGCCAACGTCCTGACTTTC. Translated, it gives CATTRTGRSSGANVLTF.

The chain combines TRBV5-4 with TRBJ2-7; TRBD2 matches at 7 bases. Germline-derived CDR1 and CDR2 are SGHNT and YYREEE (reference sequence). Trimming took 6 bases from V and 3 from J; bases not matched to a gene: 12. There are 15 residues in the CDR3. In DNA form, the CDR3 reads TGTGCCAGCACCGAACGGGGAGGGGAGAGCTACGAGCAGTACTTC. Translated: CASTERGGESYEQYF. The full variable domain, its missing parts supplied by reference TRBV5-4 and TRBJ2-7, is ETGVTQSPTHLIKTRGQQVTLRCSSQSGHNTVSWYQQALGQGPQFIFQYYREEENGRGNFPPRFSGLQFPNYSSELNVNALELDDSALYLCASTERGGESYEQYFGPGTRLTVT.

V usage is TRBV18 and J usage is TRBJ2-6; D is possibly TRBD1 (5 bases). V was clipped by 6 bases and J by 3 bases, with 12 bases between them. Germline values: CDR1 KGHSH, CDR2 LQKENI. The CDR3 is made up of 15 amino acids. CDR3 DNA sequence: TGTGCCAGCTCTGAAAGGGGCGGTGGGGCCAACGTCCTGACTTTC. This codes for CASSERGGGANVLTF. Supplemented by reference TRBV18 and TRBJ2-6, the full variable domain reads NAGVMQNPRHLVRRRGQEARLRCSPMKGHSHVYWYRQLPEEGLKFMVYLQKENIIDESGMPKERFSAEFPKEGPSILRIQQVVRGDSAAYFCASSERGGGANVLTFGAGSRLTVL.

The chain couples TRBV21-1 to TRBJ2-5; TRBD2, as called in the table, went unchecked against the DNA. TRBV21-1 is given as a pseudogene. The CDR3 runs 13 residues. This CDR3 is CASRPLALETQYF. Written as DNA, the CDR3 is TGTGCCAGCAGGCCTTTAGCCTTGGAGACCCAGTACTTC.

The chain carries TRBV29-1 and TRBJ2-2, with 11 bases aligning to TRBD1. Germline CDR1 reads SQVTM; CDR2 reads ANQGSEA. V trimming: 7 bases; J trimming: 9 bases; junction bases outside the gene matches: 10. The CDR3 sequence is 14 residues long. The CDR3 DNA sequence: TGCAGCGCAGGACAGGGGGCGTCCGGTAGGGAGCTGTTTTTT. Its protein product is CSAGQGASGRELFF.